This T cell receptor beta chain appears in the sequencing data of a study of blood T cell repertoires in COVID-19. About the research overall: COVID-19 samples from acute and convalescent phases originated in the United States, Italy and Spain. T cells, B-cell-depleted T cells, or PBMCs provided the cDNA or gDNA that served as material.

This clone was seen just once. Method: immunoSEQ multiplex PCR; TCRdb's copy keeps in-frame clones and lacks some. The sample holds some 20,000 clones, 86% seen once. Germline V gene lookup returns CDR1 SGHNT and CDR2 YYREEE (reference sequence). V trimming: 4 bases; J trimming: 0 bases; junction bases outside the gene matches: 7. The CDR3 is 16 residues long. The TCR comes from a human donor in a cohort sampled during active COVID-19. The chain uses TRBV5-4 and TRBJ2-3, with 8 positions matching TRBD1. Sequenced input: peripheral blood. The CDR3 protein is CASSVDRATSTDTQYF. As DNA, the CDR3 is TGTGCCAGCAGCGTGGACAGGGCCACTAGCACAGATACGCAGTATTTT.